This TCR beta chain was found in a study of a mutant IDH1 vaccine in newly diagnosed glioma. Looking at the study overall: Patients received vaccination from 4-6 weeks after radiotherapy alone, or with temozolomide cycles. Overall study findings and caveats: Seemingly, pseudoprogression had no relation to changes in the top peripheral T cell clonotypes.

Time point: week 35, safety follow-up. The investigators gave 300 ug of mutant IDH1 20-mer peptide in each vaccine dose, together with topical imiquimod. New WHO grade 3 or 4 astrocytomas that were IDH1-mutant and ATRX-lost had been found in donors. Comments on this clone: The target antigen is unknown.

Trimming stripped 3 bases from V and 6 bases from J, with 11 bases between. The CDR3 extends over 13 amino acids. Per the germline V gene, CDR1 is SEHNR and CDR2 is FQNEAQ (reference sequence). TCRdb's table, derived via immunoSEQ multiplex PCR, lists solely in-frame clones and lacks some. The profile shows about 56,000 clones, less than 90% of them singletons. This specimen consisted of PBMCs, obtained from a glioma patient whose treatment included an IDH1 peptide vaccine. The receptor's source is a man aged 40-49 years with glioma. The chain is built from TRBV7-9 and TRBJ1-1; no firm D call. The CDR3 sequence: CASSFSAAPEAFF. The CDR3 DNA reads as TGTGCCAGCAGCTTCTCGGCGGCCCCTGAAGCTTTCTTT.